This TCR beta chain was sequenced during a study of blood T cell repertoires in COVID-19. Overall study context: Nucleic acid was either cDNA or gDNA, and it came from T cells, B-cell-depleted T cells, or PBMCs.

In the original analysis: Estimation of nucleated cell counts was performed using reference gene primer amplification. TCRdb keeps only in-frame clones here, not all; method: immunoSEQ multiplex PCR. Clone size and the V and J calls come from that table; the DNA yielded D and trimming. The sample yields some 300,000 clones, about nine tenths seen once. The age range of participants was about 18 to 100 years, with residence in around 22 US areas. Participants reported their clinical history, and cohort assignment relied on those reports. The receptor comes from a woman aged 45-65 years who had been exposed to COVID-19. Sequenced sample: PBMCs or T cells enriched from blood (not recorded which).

The CDR3 is CASSGGTVSYNEQFF. The CDR3 DNA reads as TGTGCCAGCAGCGGGGGGACCGTATCCTACAATGAGCAGTTCTTC. The chain employs TRBV5-4 and TRBJ2-1, with D maybe TRBD2 (6 bases). Per the germline V gene, CDR1 is SGHNT and CDR2 is YYREEE (reference sequence). The germline V and J ends were trimmed by 4 bases and 1 base, with 12 bases remaining between them. This CDR3 is 15 amino acids long.